This T cell receptor (beta chain) was obtained from a study of OX40 agonist ivuxolimab in advanced cancers. About the investigation overall: Ivuxolimab was a fully human IgG2 agonistic monoclonal antibody targeting the costimulatory receptor OX40 (CD134). Intravenous ivuxolimab was administered to patients every 2 weeks at six dose levels: 0.01, 0.1, 0.3, 1.5, 3 and 10 mg/kg. Prior anti-PD-1, anti-PD-L1 or anti-CTLA-4 therapy was permitted, and 30% to 50% of dose-escalation patients had received checkpoint inhibitors. In the dose-escalation cohort, around four fifths of patients were male, and the mean age was roughly 60 years with a range of roughly 23 to 79. Of the 50 to 55 dose-escalation patients, hepatocellular carcinoma was present in about 19, melanoma in roughly 15, renal cell carcinoma in 9 and head and neck cancer in 9. The paper reports the monotherapy dose-escalation portion (N = 52 patients) of the phase I ivuxolimab trial. Partial responses occurred in three dose-escalation patients, of whom one had hepatocellular carcinoma and two had cutaneous melanoma. Peripheral TCRbeta sequencing was intended to test whether TCR sequence diversity was altered and clonal T-cell expansion was caused by ivuxolimab.

Genomic DNA was isolated from the sorted cells so that the TCRbeta CDR3 region could be sequenced. The immunoSEQ Assay was used for sequencing of TCRbeta CDR3 regions. The source is immuneACCESS, and TCRdb retained only in-frame sequences with V and J called. Part of the clones is not carried over; for the studies checked, unresolved V genes explain less than half of this, and the remainder is unexplained. The sample data list around 80,000 clones, and around 83% of these were observed just once. The ten largest clones add up to 2% to 2.5% of the sample. On this clone itself: Its antigen is currently not known. Base quality data are lacking; no much larger clone is found one base away.

The trial excluded patients who had a history of autoimmune disease or were on systemic immunosuppression. In every dose cohort, peripheral blood was drawn for TCR sequencing at baseline, cycle 4 day 1, and cycle 7 day 1. The samples were taken from a phase I, first-in-human, multicenter, open-label dose-escalation trial of ivuxolimab. Adults with locally advanced or metastatic melanoma, renal cell, hepatocellular, or head and neck squamous cell carcinoma were enrolled in the trial. Before TCR sequencing, CD4+ T cells and CD8+ T cells from peripheral blood were sorted into separate populations. The study at large found these results: After ivuxolimab, CD8+ T cells had more expanded clones than CD4+ T cells on average. At doses of 0.1 to 3.0 mg/kg, clonal expansion of both CD4+ and CD8+ T cells in blood was seen between baseline and week 6. Which antigens the clonally expanded peripheral T cells were specific for was not determined. In the 0.1-3.0 mg/kg groups, partial responders were among the patients with the lowest normalized peripheral clonal expansion, particularly in CD8+ T cells. Low levels of normalized T-cell clonal expansion were also seen in some nonresponding patients.

The germline V end is reduced by 4 bases and the J end by 10 bases; junction bases left unmatched: 4. The CDR3 numbers 13 residues from cysteine through phenylalanine. The DNA shown is the 39-base CDR3, in frame from base 1. Via the germline V gene, CDR1 is LGHNA and CDR2 YSLEER. This receptor chain uses TRBV4-3 and TRBJ1-6, with 7 bases in between that match TRBD1. Sequenced material: CD4+ or CD8+ T cells sorted from blood, taken in a trial of the OX40 agonist ivuxolimab. This sequence originates from an adult with an advanced solid tumor such as melanoma, head and neck, liver or kidney cancer. At the DNA level, the sequence is TGCGCCAGCAGCCGCGGGACAGCCTCACCCCTCCACTTT. Translation gives CASSRGTASPLHF.